Following are 8 T cell receptor beta chains from one sample sequenced in a study of Ad26.COV2.S vaccination and SARS-CoV-2 variants. The method was immunoSEQ multiplex PCR; TCRdb's version includes in-frame clones alone and lacks a portion of them. Of fewer than 800,000 clones listed, 70% to 90% are singletons. The treatment here: approximately 18 received Ad26.COV2.S at low or high dose, single or two shots; roughly 5 received placebo; per-sample allocation not given. Samples analyzed were those drawn on day 63 after the first vaccine or placebo injection. The sample in question was peripheral blood, obtained in a trial of Ad26.COV2.S vaccine versus placebo. All receptors come from a person aged 18-65 years who received the Ad26.COV2.S COVID-19 vaccine or a placebo.

Note on this clone: The sample has other DNA sequences that encode this CDR3 too. This chain connects TRBV6-5 to TRBJ1-5; no reliable D call. CDR3 size: 13 residues. Germline assignment: CDR1 MNHEY and CDR2 SVGAGI. V gave up 0 bases and J gave up 6 bases, with 6 bases separating them. The CDR3 bases are TGTGCCAGCAGTTACTCAGGCACTCAGCCCCAGCATTTT. Protein sequence: CASSYSGTQPQHF.

The gene calls are TRBV19 and TRBJ2-5; 8 bases line up with TRBD1. The CDR3 runs to 15 residues. V trimming: 6 bases; J trimming: 5 bases; junction bases outside the gene matches: 11. From germline, CDR1 is LNHDA and CDR2 SQIVND (reference sequence). This chain's CDR3 is CASSFPSGGWETQYF. The CDR3 DNA sequence: TGTGCCAGTAGCTTTCCCTCAGGGGGCTGGGAGACCCAGTACTTC. Full variable domain (missing parts from reference TRBV19 and TRBJ2-5): DGGITQSPKYLFRKEGQNVTLSCEQNLNHDAMYWYRQDPGQGLRLIYYSQIVNDFQKGDIAEGYSVSREKKESFPLTVTSAQKNPTAFYLCASSFPSGGWETQYFGPGTRLLVL.

The J gene is TRBJ1-1, the V gene TRBV10-3; 9 bases agree with TRBD1. The CDR3 extends over 15 amino acids. CDR1 and CDR2 from the germline V gene are ENHRY and SYGVKD. Trimming at V came to 4 bases and at J to 7 bases, leaving 10 bases not matched to a gene. CDR3 DNA: TGTGCCATCAGTGCCCCGGACAGGGGAAGGTTTGAAGCTTTCTTT. Its translation is CAISAPDRGRFEAFF.

The chain employs TRBV6-6 and TRBJ1-5; D is undetermined. The CDR3 loop spans 12 amino acids. The germline V and J ends were trimmed by 1 base and 4 bases, with 2 bases remaining between them. Germline CDR1 reads MNHNY; CDR2 reads SVGAGI (reference sequence). CDR3 protein: CASSYLNQPQHF. The CDR3 bases are TGTGCCAGCAGTTACTTGAATCAGCCCCAGCATTTT.

Comments on this clone: Other DNA variants within this sample encode the same CDR3. CDR3 in amino acids: CASSPGTSGYNEQFF. The DNA of the CDR3 is TGCGCCAGCAGCCCCGGGACTAGCGGATACAATGAGCAGTTCTTC. The chain combines TRBV5-1 with TRBJ2-1, with 11 nucleotides matching TRBD2. Germline CDR1 and CDR2: SGHRS and YFSETQ. The CDR3 spans 15 residues. Trimming cost V 4 bases and J 4 bases; bases outside gene matches: 4.

The J gene is TRBJ2-6, the V gene TRBV19; 11 nucleotides match TRBD1. CDR1 and CDR2 (germline): LNHDA, SQIVND (reference sequence). Trimming at V came to 1 base and at J to 3 bases, leaving 5 bases not matched to a gene. This CDR3 spans 18 amino acids. The CDR3 is CASSIAGQGASGANVLTF. DNA of the CDR3: TGTGCCAGTAGTATAGCCGGACAGGGGGCAAGTGGGGCCAACGTCCTGACTTTC.

The chain is built from TRBV7-3 and TRBJ2-2, with D hard to call. Germline-derived CDR1 and CDR2 are SGHTA and FQGTGA. V was pared by 6 bases and J by 0 bases, with 8 bases between. The CDR3 contains 14 residues. The CDR3: CASRARTNTGELFF. The CDR3 DNA sequence: TGTGCCAGCAGGGCTAGGACGAACACCGGGGAGCTGTTTTTT.

The chain employs TRBV9 and TRBJ1-3; D gene uncertain. CDR1 SGDLS and CDR2 YYNGEE come from the germline V gene. With 4 bases removed from V and 0 bases from J, the gap between germline ends came to 8 bases. This CDR3 region has 14 residues. CDR3 sequence reads: CASSPQTSGNTIYF. DNA of the CDR3: TGTGCCAGCAGCCCTCAAACCTCTGGAAACACCATATATTTT.